These 9 T cell receptor beta chains came from one sample sequenced in a study of identifying expanded T cells in peripheral blood. This table comes from immunoSEQ multiplex PCR, and its TCRdb copy is limited to in-frame clones, with some not included. The sample includes roughly 86,000 clones, 70% to 90% of them seen just once. The sequencing input was blood. Source of these receptors: a person between 18 and 69 years old in good health.

The rearrangement uses TRBV18 and TRBJ2-7; D not resolved. The CDR3 length is 13 residues. CDR1 KGHSH and CDR2 LQKENI come from the germline V gene. Trimming took off 0 bases at V and 2 bases at J, with 5 bases between the two ends. The CDR3 here is CASSPPPPYEQYF. CDR3 coding DNA: TGTGCCAGCTCACCACCCCCCCCCTACGAGCAGTACTTC.

The chain uses TRBV10-2 and TRBJ2-7, with 7 positions matching TRBD1. Germline trimming cut 5 bases from V and 2 bases from J; bases unmatched to any gene: 3. This CDR3 contains 13 residues. The germline gives CDR1 WSHSY, CDR2 SAAADI. CDR3 amino acids: CASSSGQPYEQYF. CDR3 DNA: TGCGCCAGCAGTTCGGGACAGCCCTACGAGCAGTACTTC.

This chain links TRBV7-9 with TRBJ2-3; a possible D gene is TRBD2 (6 bases). V lost 4 bases and J 4 bases, leaving 12 bases between the germline ends. The CDR3 extends over 14 amino acids. Germline loops: CDR1 SEHNR, CDR2 FQNEAQ (reference sequence). CDR3 in amino acids: CASSSGGEADTQYF. The CDR3 DNA follows: TGTGCCAGCAGCTCCGGGGGAGAGGCAGATACGCAGTATTTT.

The V gene is TRBV29-1, the J gene TRBJ2-4, with D perhaps matching TRBD1 or TRBD2 (7 bases each). The CDR3 covers 15 residues. Trimming cost V 0 bases and J 7 bases, with 16 bases left between them. Germline V CDR1 and CDR2: SQVTM, ANQGSEA. CDR3 coding DNA: TGCAGCGTTGAAGATCTGGGAGGGACAGTGAACATTCAGTACTTC. Translated: CSVEDLGGTVNIQYF.

J is TRBJ2-3 and V is TRBV4-1; a possible D gene is TRBD1 (7 bases). Between the trimmed V and J ends, which lost 0 bases and 5 bases, there was a span of 12 bases. Germline CDR1 and CDR2: MGHRA and YSYEKL. The CDR3 sequence is 15 residues long. CDR3 nucleotides: TGCGCCAGCAGCCAAGATCAGGGGGGTCAAGATACGCAGTATTTT. It is translated as CASSQDQGGQDTQYF.

This chain joins TRBV2 and TRBJ2-5, with 8 bases fitting TRBD1. Germline V gives CDR1 SNHLY, CDR2 FYNNEI. The V gene end was trimmed by 8 bases and the J gene end by 1 base; junction bases not matched to a gene: 9. The CDR3 has 15 residues. CDR3 coding DNA: TGTGCCAGCCTACGGCAGGGGGCCCCCCAAGAGACCCAGTACTTC. Protein: CASLRQGAPQETQYF.

This chain uses TRBV6-1 with TRBJ2-3, with D unresolved. Germline V lookup: CDR1 MNHNS, CDR2 SASEGT. V dropped 3 bases and J dropped 0 bases, with 7 bases sitting between them. There are 14 residues in the CDR3. CDR3 coding DNA: TGTGCCAGCAGTGAGATCCCTAGCACAGATACGCAGTATTTT. Amino acid sequence: CASSEIPSTDTQYF.

This chain joins TRBV19 and TRBJ1-2; 8 bases are shared with TRBD1. Trimming at V came to 4 bases and at J to 2 bases, leaving 3 bases not matched to a gene. Germline V CDR1 and CDR2: LNHDA, SQIVND (reference sequence). The CDR3 totals 14 residues. The CDR3 region is CASSRQGSNYGYTF. In DNA form, the CDR3 reads TGTGCCAGTAGTAGACAGGGGTCCAACTATGGCTACACCTTC.

In the case of this clone: The same CDR3 is also encoded by other DNA sequences in this sample. The chain employs TRBV6-6 and TRBJ2-7; 8 bases agree with TRBD1. The trim removed 2 bases at V and 4 bases at J, leaving 1 base unmatched. The CDR3 runs 13 residues. In germline, CDR1 is MNHNY, CDR2 SVGAGI (reference sequence). CDR3 sequence reads: CASSYDRGYEQYF. For the CDR3, the DNA is TGTGCCAGCAGTTACGACAGGGGTTACGAGCAGTACTTC.